Here is one T cell receptor (beta chain) with its context. An end of the junction does not agree with germline; a read error may underlie this. This sample was included in a study of cytomegalovirus exposure and HLA in healthy donors. The PCR had 60 Vbeta and 13 Jbeta primers. Some clones are missing from TCRdb's copy, which holds only in-frame ones; the method was immunoSEQ multiplex PCR. The sample consists of approximately 140,000 clones, approximately 80% of them appearing once. CDR1 is SEHNR and CDR2 is FQNEAQ in the germline V gene (reference sequence). The CDR3 is made up of 16 amino acids. The gene calls are TRBV7-9 and TRBJ1-1, with 8 nucleotides matching TRBD1. Sequenced sample: PBMCs. The sequence derives from a man aged 40-50 years in good health and CMV-seronegative. CDR3 nucleotide sequence: TGTTCCAGCAGTCAGGGACAGGAGGGGTTGAACACTGAAGCTTTCTTT. Translating gives CSSSQGQEGLNTEAFF.